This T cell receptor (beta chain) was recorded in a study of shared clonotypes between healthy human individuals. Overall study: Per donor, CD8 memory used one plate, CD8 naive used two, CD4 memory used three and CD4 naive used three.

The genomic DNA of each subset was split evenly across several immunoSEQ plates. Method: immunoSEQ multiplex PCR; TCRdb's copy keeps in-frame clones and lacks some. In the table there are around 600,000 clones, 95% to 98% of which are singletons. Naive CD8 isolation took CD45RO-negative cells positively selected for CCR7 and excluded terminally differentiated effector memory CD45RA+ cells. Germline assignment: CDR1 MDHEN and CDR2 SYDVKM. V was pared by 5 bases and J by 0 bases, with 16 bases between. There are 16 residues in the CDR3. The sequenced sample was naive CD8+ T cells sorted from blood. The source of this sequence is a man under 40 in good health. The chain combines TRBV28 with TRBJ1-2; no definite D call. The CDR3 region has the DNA TGTGCCAGCAGTCCTGTAAGAGACGAAACTAACTATGGCTACACCTTC. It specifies CASSPVRDETNYGYTF.